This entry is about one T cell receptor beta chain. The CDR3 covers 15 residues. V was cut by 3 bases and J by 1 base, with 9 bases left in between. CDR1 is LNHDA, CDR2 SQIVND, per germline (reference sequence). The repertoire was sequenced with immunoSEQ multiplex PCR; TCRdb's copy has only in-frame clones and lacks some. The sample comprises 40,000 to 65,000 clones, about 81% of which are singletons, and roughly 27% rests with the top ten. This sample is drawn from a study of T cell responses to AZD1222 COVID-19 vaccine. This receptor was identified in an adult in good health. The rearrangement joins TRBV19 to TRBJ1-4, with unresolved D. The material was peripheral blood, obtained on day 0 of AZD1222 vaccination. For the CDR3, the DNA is TGTGCCAGTAGTATTGCCGCGGAAACTAATGAAAAACTGTTTTTT. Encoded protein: CASSIAAETNEKLFF.